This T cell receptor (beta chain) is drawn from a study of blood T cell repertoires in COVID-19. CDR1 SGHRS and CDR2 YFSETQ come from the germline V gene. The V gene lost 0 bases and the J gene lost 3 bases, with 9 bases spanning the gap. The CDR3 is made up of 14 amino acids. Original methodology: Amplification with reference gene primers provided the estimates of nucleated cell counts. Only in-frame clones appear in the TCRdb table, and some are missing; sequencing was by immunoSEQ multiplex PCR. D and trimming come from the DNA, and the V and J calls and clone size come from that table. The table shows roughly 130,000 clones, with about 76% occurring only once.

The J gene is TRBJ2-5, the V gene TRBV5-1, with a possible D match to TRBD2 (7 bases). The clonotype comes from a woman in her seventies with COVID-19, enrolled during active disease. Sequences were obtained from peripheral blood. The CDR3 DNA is TGCGCCAGCAGCTTGGAAGGGGGGGAAGAGACCCAGTACTTC. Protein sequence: CASSLEGGEETQYF.